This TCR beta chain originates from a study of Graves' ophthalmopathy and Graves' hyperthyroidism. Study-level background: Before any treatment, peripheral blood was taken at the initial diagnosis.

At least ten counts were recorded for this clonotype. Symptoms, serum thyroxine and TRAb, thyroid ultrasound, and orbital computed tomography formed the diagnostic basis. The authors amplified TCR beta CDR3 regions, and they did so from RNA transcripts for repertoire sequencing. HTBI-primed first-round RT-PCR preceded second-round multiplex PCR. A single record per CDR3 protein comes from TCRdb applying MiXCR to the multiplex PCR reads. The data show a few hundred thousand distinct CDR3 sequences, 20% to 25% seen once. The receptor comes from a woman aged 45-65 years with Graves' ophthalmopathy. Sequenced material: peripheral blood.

CDR3 region: CASGSGLGETQYF. DNA for the CDR3: TGTGCTAGTGGTTCCGGACTAGGTGAGACCCAGTACTTC. The chain has TRBV12-5 and TRBJ2-5, with 7 nucleotides matching TRBD2. This CDR3 region has 13 residues. The V gene end was trimmed by 4 bases and the J gene end by 5 bases; junction bases not matched to a gene: 4. The V gene's germline CDR1 is LGHNT and CDR2 FRNRAP.